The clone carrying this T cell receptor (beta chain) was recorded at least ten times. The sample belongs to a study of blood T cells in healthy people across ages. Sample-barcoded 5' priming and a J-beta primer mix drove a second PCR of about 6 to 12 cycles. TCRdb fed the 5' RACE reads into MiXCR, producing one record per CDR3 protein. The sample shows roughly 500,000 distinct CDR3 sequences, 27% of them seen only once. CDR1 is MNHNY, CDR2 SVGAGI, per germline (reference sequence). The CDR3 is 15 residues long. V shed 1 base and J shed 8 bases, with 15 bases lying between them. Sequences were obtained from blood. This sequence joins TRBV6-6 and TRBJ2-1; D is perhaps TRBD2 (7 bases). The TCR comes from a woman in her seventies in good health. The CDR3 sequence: CASSYWGGPGDEQFF. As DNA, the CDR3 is TGTGCCAGCAGTTACTGGGGGGGGCCGGGGGATGAGCAGTTCTTC.